These T cell receptor beta chains were read from a single sample in a study of blood T cell repertoires in COVID-19. Assay used: immunoSEQ multiplex PCR; TCRdb lists only in-frame clones, some missing. The sample yields roughly 250,000 clones, 70% to 85% seen once. The sample was peripheral blood. These receptors came from a woman at least 80 years old with acute or convalescent COVID-19. Both conserved end residues are part of each CDR3. A D gene is named only where the DNA matches it firmly. Rows may omit the clone size; those that give it use once, few, many or a size class.

>.|.|TRBJ2-3|TRBV7-9
TGTGCCAGCAGCTTAGATTTAGCGCCAAGCACAGATACGCAGTATTTT
CASSLDLAPSTDTQYF
>.|.|TRBJ1-1|TRBV29-1
TGCAGCGTTGAAGATCGCAGGGGTTGGAACACTGAAGCTTTCTTT
CSVEDRRGWNTEAFF
>.|.|TRBJ2-1|TRBV7-2
TGTGCCAGCAGACGAAGGGGCGGGGCCAGCTCCTACAATGAGCAGTTCTTC
CASRRRGGASSYNEQFF
>TRBD2|.|TRBJ2-1|TRBV4-1
TGCGCCAGCGTGATTTCGGGACTAATCGTCAGTGAGCAGTTCTTC
CASVISGLIVSEQFF
>TRBD2|few|TRBJ2-1|TRBV19
TGTGCCAGTAGTGAAACTAGCGGGAGTTGGTACAATGAGCAGTTCTTC
CASSETSGSWYNEQFF
>TRBD2|.|TRBJ2-7|TRBV3-1/TRBV3-2
TGTGCCAGCAGCCAGGGGACTAGCGGGACCTACGAGCAGTACTTC
CASSQGTSGTYEQYF
>TRBD2|.|TRBJ2-7|TRBV6-2/TRBV6-3
TGTGCCAGCAGTTTGGCTAGCGGGGGGGCCTACGAGCAGTACTTC
CASSLASGGAYEQYF
>TRBD2|few|TRBJ2-1|TRBV2
TGTGCCAGCAGTACAAGCGGGAGGGCCTGTTTCTTC
CASSTSGRACFF
>.|.|TRBJ1-6|TRBV18
TGTGCCAGCTCCCCGCGCGGGGGGGATTCACCCCTCCACTTT
CASSPRGGDSPLHF
>.|.|TRBJ2-1|TRBV18
TGTGCCAGCTCACCGAACCAGGGGAGCTCCTACAATGAGCAGTTCTTC
CASSPNQGSSYNEQFF
>.|.|TRBJ1-5|TRBV25-1
TGTGCCAGCAGTTTACAGGGTAGCAATCAGCCCCAGCATTTT
CASSLQGSNQPQHF
>TRBD1|.|TRBJ1-3|TRBV3-1/TRBV3-2
TGTGCCAGCAGCCAAGTCGACAGGGGGCTTGGAAACACCATATATTTT
CASSQVDRGLGNTIYF
>.|.|TRBJ2-5|TRBV7-2
TGTGCCAGCAGCTTCGGTCCGGGGAGAGAGACCCAGTACTTC
CASSFGPGRETQYF
>TRBD2|.|TRBJ2-3|TRBV11-2
TGTGCCAGCAGCTTTGAACTAGCGGGAGGAGCGGCTACGCAGTATTTT
CASSFELAGGAATQYF
>TRBD1|.|TRBJ1-5|TRBV6-1
TGTGCCAGCAGCGACAGGGGGCAGGTCCGGCCCCAGCATTTT
CASSDRGQVRPQHF
>TRBD2|.|TRBJ2-1|TRBV6-2/TRBV6-3
TGTGCCAGCAGTCCCAGGACTAGCCGCTACAATGAGCAGTTCTTC
CASSPRTSRYNEQFF
>TRBD2|.|TRBJ2-1|TRBV3-1/TRBV3-2
TGTGCCAGCAGCCAAGCGGGGGGGAGCTCCTACAATGAGCAGTTCTTC
CASSQAGGSSYNEQFF
>TRBD1|.|TRBJ2-3|TRBV5-4
TGTGCCAGCAGCATGACAGGGGGCGGTGGAGATACGCAGTATTTT
CASSMTGGGGDTQYF
>TRBD1|.|TRBJ2-7|TRBV30
TGTGCCTGGAGTGTACAGGGGAGCTCCTACGAGCAGTACTTC
CAWSVQGSSYEQYF
>TRBD1|.|TRBJ1-2|TRBV5-4
TGTGCCAGCAGACCTCGACAGGGGCCTAACTATGGCTACACCTTC
CASRPRQGPNYGYTF
>.|once|TRBJ1-6|TRBV27
TGTGCCAGCACCCTGGGGGGCTCCTATAATTCACCCCTCCACTTT
CASTLGGSYNSPLHF
>TRBD2|.|TRBJ2-5|TRBV2
TGTGCCAGCAGCCTAAGAGCCGGGACTAGCGGGGGGGCCATGGAGACCCAGTACTTC
CASSLRAGTSGGAMETQYF
>.|once|TRBJ2-2|TRBV19
TGTGCCAGTAGTAACCGACAGGATGGGAGATCCGGGGAGCTGTTTTTT
CASSNRQDGRSGELFF
>.|.|TRBJ2-5|TRBV18
TGTGCCAGCTCACCAGCTACCGGACTCTTGACCCAGTACTTC
CASSPATGLLTQYF
>.|.|TRBJ2-1|TRBV6-2/TRBV6-3
TGTGCCAGCAGCGACCCAGCGCCTAAACTAGGTGAGCAGTTCTTC
CASSDPAPKLGEQFF
>.|.|TRBJ2-3|TRBV6-1
TGTGCCAGCAGTGAAGCGGTGCGGATCCGGCCAGATACGCAGTATTTT
CASSEAVRIRPDTQYF
>TRBD2|.|TRBJ2-7|TRBV19
TGTGCCAGTAGTATGACGGCTAGCGGGACCCGGACCTACGAGCAGTACTTC
CASSMTASGTRTYEQYF
>TRBD1|.|TRBJ1-5|TRBV6-6
TGTGCCAGCAGTTACGGGACAGGCAATCAGCCCCAGCATTTT
CASSYGTGNQPQHF
>.|few|TRBJ1-3|TRBV6-5
TGTGCCAGCAGACCCGGGGGATCTGGAAACACCATATATTTT
CASRPGGSGNTIYF
>.|.|TRBJ1-4|TRBV5-1
TGCGCCAGCAGCTTCAACAGCAATGAAAAACTGTTTTTT
CASSFNSNEKLFF
>.|.|TRBJ2-7|TRBV9
TGTGCCAGCAGCGTAGGTCCCAGCGGCTCCTACGAGCAGTACTTC
CASSVGPSGSYEQYF
>TRBD2|.|TRBJ2-1|TRBV5-1
TGCGCCAGCAGCTTGAACCGGCTAGCGGGAGGACGGTCCTACAATGAGCAGTTCTTC
CASSLNRLAGGRSYNEQFF
>TRBD2|.|TRBJ2-1|TRBV12-3/TRBV12-4
TGTGCCAGCAGTATGGGGAGCGGGGGGGAGCAGTTCTTC
CASSMGSGGEQFF
>.|few|TRBJ2-7|TRBV10-2
TGCGCCAGCATCGCAACTAGTGGCCCCTACGAGCAGTACTTC
CASIATSGPYEQYF
>TRBD1|.|TRBJ2-5|TRBV7-3
TGTGCCAGCAGCACCACAGGGGGACGGGAGACCCAGTACTTC
CASSTTGGRETQYF
>.|.|TRBJ2-5|TRBV3-1/TRBV3-2
TGTGCCAGCAGCCCTGGAGGGACTGCACAAGAGACCCAGTACTTC
CASSPGGTAQETQYF
>.|.|TRBJ1-2|TRBV14
TGTGCCAGCAGCCCTGAACAGGGAACGTCGGGCTATGGCTACACCTTC
CASSPEQGTSGYGYTF
>.|.|TRBJ1-6|TRBV5-5
TGTGCCAGCAGCTTGTCAGGCGGGGCTAATGGTTCACCCCTCCACTTT
CASSLSGGANGSPLHF
>.|.|TRBJ2-2|TRBV20-1
TGCAGTGCTAGTCCCAACACGAACACCGGGGAGCTGTTTTTT
CSASPNTNTGELFF
>TRBD1|.|TRBJ2-7|TRBV10-3
TGTGCCATCAGTGGCCGGGACAGGGGGTCCGGGCAGTACTTC
CAISGRDRGSGQYF